These T cell receptor beta chains were read from a single sample in a study of T cell responses to AZD1222 COVID-19 vaccine. Using immunoSEQ multiplex PCR, the repertoire was profiled, and TCRdb retains in-frame clones only, with some absent. Here the sample spans approximately 110,000 clones, around 84% being singletons. The source was peripheral blood, collected on day 0 of AZD1222 vaccination. The receptors come from an adult in good health. Both conserved end residues are part of each CDR3. The order of the fields is CDR3 protein, CDR3 DNA, D gene, V gene, CDR3 length, J gene, clone size. The D gene is left open where the match is weak. Only some rows state a clone size, as once, few, many or a class for expanded clones.

CDR3 protein: CASSTGKVYEQYF
CDR3 DNA: TGTGCCAGCAGTACAGGGAAAGTGTACGAGCAGTACTTC
D gene: -
V gene: TRBV12-3/TRBV12-4
CDR3 length: 13
J gene: TRBJ2-7
clone size: -

CDR3 protein: CASSSGTNYGYTF
CDR3 DNA: TGTGCCAGCAGCTCCGGGACCAACTATGGCTACACCTTC
D gene: -
V gene: TRBV5-4
CDR3 length: 13
J gene: TRBJ1-2
clone size: -

CDR3 protein: CASSPRVAYEQYF
CDR3 DNA: TGTGCCAGCAGCCCCAGGGTGGCCTACGAGCAGTACTTC
D gene: -
V gene: TRBV28
CDR3 length: 13
J gene: TRBJ2-7
clone size: -

CDR3 protein: CASSYGRNYEQYF
CDR3 DNA: TGTGCCAGCAGTTACGGGCGGAACTACGAGCAGTACTTC
D gene: -
V gene: TRBV6-5
CDR3 length: 13
J gene: TRBJ2-7
clone size: -

CDR3 protein: CASSSGGPSSYEQYF
CDR3 DNA: TGTGCCAGCTCATCTGGGGGCCCGAGCTCCTACGAGCAGTACTTC
D gene: -
V gene: TRBV18
CDR3 length: 15
J gene: TRBJ2-7
clone size: few

CDR3 protein: CASSTTRGELFF
CDR3 DNA: TGTGCCAGCAGCACCACCCGCGGGGAGCTGTTTTTT
D gene: -
V gene: TRBV28
CDR3 length: 12
J gene: TRBJ2-2
clone size: -

CDR3 protein: CASSFGWSPRMNTEAFF
CDR3 DNA: TGTGCCAGCAGCTTCGGGTGGTCACCCCGGATGAACACTGAAGCTTTCTTT
D gene: -
V gene: TRBV13
CDR3 length: 17
J gene: TRBJ1-1
clone size: -

CDR3 protein: CASRRGLRDDTEAFF
CDR3 DNA: TGTGCCAGCAGACGGGGACTGCGCGACGACACTGAAGCTTTCTTT
D gene: -
V gene: TRBV7-2
CDR3 length: 15
J gene: TRBJ1-1
clone size: -

CDR3 protein: CASRLGTATYNEQFF
CDR3 DNA: TGCGCCAGCAGACTCGGGACAGCCACCTACAATGAGCAGTTCTTC
D gene: TRBD1
V gene: TRBV4-1
CDR3 length: 15
J gene: TRBJ2-1
clone size: -

CDR3 protein: CASSPRRGTYNEQFF
CDR3 DNA: TGTGCCAGCAGCCCCCGGAGAGGCACCTACAATGAGCAGTTCTTC
D gene: -
V gene: TRBV11-3
CDR3 length: 15
J gene: TRBJ2-1
clone size: -

CDR3 protein: CASSLRTSSSYNEQFF
CDR3 DNA: TGCGCCAGCAGCTTGAGGACTTCAAGCTCCTACAATGAGCAGTTCTTC
D gene: -
V gene: TRBV5-1
CDR3 length: 16
J gene: TRBJ2-1
clone size: -

CDR3 protein: CASSAGGLASYEQYF
CDR3 DNA: TGTGCCAGCAGCGCAGGGGGCCTTGCCTCCTACGAGCAGTACTTC
D gene: TRBD1
V gene: TRBV9
CDR3 length: 15
J gene: TRBJ2-7
clone size: -

CDR3 protein: CASNSLRGTEAFF
CDR3 DNA: TGTGCCAGTAACAGTCTCCGGGGGACTGAAGCTTTCTTT
D gene: -
V gene: TRBV19
CDR3 length: 13
J gene: TRBJ1-1
clone size: -

CDR3 protein: CASSPRQGSAQETQYF
CDR3 DNA: TGTGCCAGCAGCCCTAGACAGGGGAGCGCTCAAGAGACCCAGTACTTC
D gene: TRBD1
V gene: TRBV5-4
CDR3 length: 16
J gene: TRBJ2-5
clone size: -

CDR3 protein: CASSLGQVTDTQYF
CDR3 DNA: TGTGCCAGCAGCCTGGGACAGGTCACAGATACGCAGTATTTT
D gene: TRBD1
V gene: TRBV5-5
CDR3 length: 14
J gene: TRBJ2-3
clone size: -

CDR3 protein: CASSPTGVGGYTF
CDR3 DNA: TGTGCCAGCAGTCCCACAGGGGTGGGTGGCTACACCTTC
D gene: TRBD1
V gene: TRBV12-3/TRBV12-4
CDR3 length: 13
J gene: TRBJ1-2
clone size: -

CDR3 protein: CASRTTGLNTEAFF
CDR3 DNA: TGTGCCAGCAGAACGACAGGGCTGAACACTGAAGCTTTCTTT
D gene: TRBD1
V gene: TRBV28
CDR3 length: 14
J gene: TRBJ1-1
clone size: once

CDR3 protein: CASRLSGTGLNVKTQYF
CDR3 DNA: TGTGCCAGCAGGTTGTCCGGGACAGGGTTAAATGTGAAGACCCAGTACTTC
D gene: TRBD1
V gene: TRBV11-2
CDR3 length: 17
J gene: TRBJ2-5
clone size: -

CDR3 protein: CASSLTTLNQPQHF
CDR3 DNA: TGTGCCAGCAGCTTAACGACATTAAATCAGCCCCAGCATTTT
D gene: -
V gene: TRBV11-2
CDR3 length: 14
J gene: TRBJ1-5
clone size: -

CDR3 protein: CASISQGLNTEAFF
CDR3 DNA: TGTGCCAGCATCAGTCAGGGCTTGAACACTGAAGCTTTCTTT
D gene: -
V gene: TRBV7-2
CDR3 length: 14
J gene: TRBJ1-1
clone size: -

CDR3 protein: CASSLDLGNQPQHF
CDR3 DNA: TGCGCCAGCAGCTTGGACCTGGGGAATCAGCCCCAGCATTTT
D gene: -
V gene: TRBV5-1
CDR3 length: 14
J gene: TRBJ1-5
clone size: few

CDR3 protein: CASSFSQRTGGEIAFF
CDR3 DNA: TGTGCCAGCAGTTTTTCGCAGCGGACAGGGGGCGAAATAGCTTTCTTT
D gene: TRBD1
V gene: TRBV27
CDR3 length: 16
J gene: TRBJ1-1
clone size: -

CDR3 protein: CAIKGAGFSTDTQYF
CDR3 DNA: TGTGCCATCAAAGGAGCGGGATTTAGCACAGATACGCAGTATTTT
D gene: TRBD2
V gene: TRBV10-3
CDR3 length: 15
J gene: TRBJ2-3
clone size: -

CDR3 protein: CASSSGGQVGQPQHF
CDR3 DNA: TGTGCCAGCAGTTCCGGCGGACAGGTCGGTCAGCCCCAGCATTTT
D gene: TRBD1
V gene: TRBV28
CDR3 length: 15
J gene: TRBJ1-5
clone size: -

CDR3 protein: CASRDRIGTDTQYF
CDR3 DNA: TGTGCCAGCCGGGACAGGATCGGCACAGATACGCAGTATTTT
D gene: TRBD1
V gene: TRBV19
CDR3 length: 14
J gene: TRBJ2-3
clone size: -

CDR3 protein: CASRRSGGAADTQYF
CDR3 DNA: TGTGCCAGCAGGCGTAGCGGGGGGGCCGCAGATACGCAGTATTTT
D gene: TRBD2
V gene: TRBV6-5
CDR3 length: 15
J gene: TRBJ2-3
clone size: once

CDR3 protein: CASSPVTAAYEQYF
CDR3 DNA: TGCGCCAGCAGCCCGGTAACAGCGGCCTACGAGCAGTACTTC
D gene: -
V gene: TRBV5-1
CDR3 length: 14
J gene: TRBJ2-7
clone size: once

CDR3 protein: CASSLGTRDSGANVLTF
CDR3 DNA: TGTGCCAGCAGCTTGGGGACCCGAGACTCTGGGGCCAACGTCCTGACTTTC
D gene: -
V gene: TRBV5-8
CDR3 length: 17
J gene: TRBJ2-6
clone size: -

CDR3 protein: CASSPESTDTQYF
CDR3 DNA: TGTGCCAGCAGCCCGGAGAGCACAGATACGCAGTATTTT
D gene: -
V gene: TRBV9
CDR3 length: 13
J gene: TRBJ2-3
clone size: few

CDR3 protein: CASTPAPTRDTQYF
CDR3 DNA: TGTGCCAGCACTCCGGCCCCCACACGGGATACGCAGTATTTT
D gene: -
V gene: TRBV2
CDR3 length: 14
J gene: TRBJ2-3
clone size: -

CDR3 protein: CASSLALGGSSYEQYF
CDR3 DNA: TGCGCCAGCAGCTTGGCCCTGGGGGGAAGCTCCTACGAGCAGTACTTC
D gene: -
V gene: TRBV5-1
CDR3 length: 16
J gene: TRBJ2-7
clone size: -

CDR3 protein: CASSPGEGYGYTF
CDR3 DNA: TGTGCCAGCAGCCCGGGGGAGGGCTATGGCTACACCTTC
D gene: -
V gene: TRBV12-3/TRBV12-4
CDR3 length: 13
J gene: TRBJ1-2
clone size: -

CDR3 protein: CSVEGGGSDTQYF
CDR3 DNA: TGCAGCGTTGAAGGCGGGGGCTCAGATACGCAGTATTTT
D gene: -
V gene: TRBV29-1
CDR3 length: 13
J gene: TRBJ2-3
clone size: -

CDR3 protein: CASRSDRGPTYEQYF
CDR3 DNA: TGCGCCAGCAGGTCTGACAGGGGGCCAACCTACGAGCAGTACTTC
D gene: TRBD1
V gene: TRBV5-1
CDR3 length: 15
J gene: TRBJ2-7
clone size: -

CDR3 protein: CSVEENSNQPQHF
CDR3 DNA: TGCAGCGTTGAAGAGAACAGCAATCAGCCCCAGCATTTT
D gene: -
V gene: TRBV29-1
CDR3 length: 13
J gene: TRBJ1-5
clone size: -

CDR3 protein: CASSFRDKPSPLHF
CDR3 DNA: TGTGCCAGCAGCTTCCGGGACAAGCCCTCACCCCTCCACTTT
D gene: -
V gene: TRBV7-8
CDR3 length: 14
J gene: TRBJ1-6
clone size: -

CDR3 protein: CASSPGTARTGNTIYF
CDR3 DNA: TGTGCCAGCTCACCAGGGACGGCTCGGACTGGAAACACCATATATTTT
D gene: -
V gene: TRBV18
CDR3 length: 16
J gene: TRBJ1-3
clone size: -

CDR3 protein: CASRATSGSTYEQYF
CDR3 DNA: TGTGCCAGTAGGGCGACTAGCGGGAGCACGTACGAGCAGTACTTC
D gene: TRBD2
V gene: TRBV19
CDR3 length: 15
J gene: TRBJ2-7
clone size: once

CDR3 protein: CASSEWKGNTGELFF
CDR3 DNA: TGTGCCAGCAGTGAATGGAAAGGGAACACCGGGGAGCTGTTTTTT
D gene: -
V gene: TRBV25-1
CDR3 length: 15
J gene: TRBJ2-2
clone size: -

CDR3 protein: CASSIVGQPQHF
CDR3 DNA: TGTGCCAGTAGTATAGTTGGGCAGCCCCAGCATTTT
D gene: -
V gene: TRBV19
CDR3 length: 12
J gene: TRBJ1-5
clone size: -

CDR3 protein: CASSTGQDNSPLHF
CDR3 DNA: TGTGCCAGTAGTACGGGACAGGATAATTCACCCCTCCACTTT
D gene: TRBD1
V gene: TRBV19
CDR3 length: 14
J gene: TRBJ1-6
clone size: -

CDR3 protein: CASSLGQGNEKLFF
CDR3 DNA: TGTGCCAGCAGCCTCGGACAGGGGAATGAAAAACTGTTTTTT
D gene: TRBD1
V gene: TRBV3-1/TRBV3-2
CDR3 length: 14
J gene: TRBJ1-4
clone size: -